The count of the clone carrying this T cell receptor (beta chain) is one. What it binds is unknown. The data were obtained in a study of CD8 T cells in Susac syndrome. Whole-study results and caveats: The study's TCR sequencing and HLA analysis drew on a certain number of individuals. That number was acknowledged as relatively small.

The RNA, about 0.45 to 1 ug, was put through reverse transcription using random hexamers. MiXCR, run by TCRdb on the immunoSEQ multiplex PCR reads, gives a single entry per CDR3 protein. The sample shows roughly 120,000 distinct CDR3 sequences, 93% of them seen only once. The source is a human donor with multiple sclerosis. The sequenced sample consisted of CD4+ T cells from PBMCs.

The CDR3 is CASSSPPESTDTQYF. The CDR3 DNA follows: TGCGCCAGCAGCTCCCCCCCGGAAAGCACAGATACGCAGTATTTT. This chain uses TRBV5-1 with TRBJ2-3, with no clear D. Per germline, CDR1 SGHRS and CDR2 YFSETQ. CDR3 length equals 15 residues. V shed 3 bases and J shed 0 bases, with 11 bases lying between them.